A selection of T cell receptor beta chains follows, all from one sample in a study of response to subunit inactivated influenza vaccine. TCRdb re-analysed the RT-PCR reads in MiXCR, keeping a single row per CDR3 protein. This sample has about 540,000 distinct CDR3 sequences, with around 21% found just once. These same data were also listed under a study on T cells expressing NK-cell markers.

The sequencing here drew on CD4+ T cells sorted from PBMCs, taken 11 to 12 days after vaccination. The receptors shown here come from a man over 45 who received an inactivated influenza vaccine. Both conserved end residues are part of each CDR3. The D gene is left open where the match is weak. Only some rows state a clone size, as once, few, many or a class for expanded clones.

>TRBJ2-2|13|-|TRBV5-1|many
TGCGCCAGCAGCACCGGGTCCGGCGGGGAGCTGTTTTTT
CASSTGSGGELFF
>TRBJ2-7|15|-|TRBV7-8|few
TGTGCCACCCTGCCTACGATCATAGGCACCTACGAGCAGTACTTC
CATLPTIIGTYEQYF
>TRBJ1-6|13|-|TRBV3-1|few
TGTGCCAGCAGCCAATCCCAGAATTCACCCCTCCACTTT
CASSQSQNSPLHF
>TRBJ2-3|14|TRBD2|TRBV5-1|-
TGCGCCAGCAGCTTGACTAGCGGGGGAGATACGCAGTATTTT
CASSLTSGGDTQYF
>TRBJ2-3|16|TRBD1|TRBV15|-
TGTGCCATCAGCAGCGCCGGGGACAGGATCACAGATACGCAGTATTTT
CAISSAGDRITDTQYF
>TRBJ2-7|14|TRBD1|TRBV20-1|-
TGCAGTGCTAGAGACTCGACAGGGGTCTACGAGCAGTACTTC
CSARDSTGVYEQYF
>TRBJ2-5|12|-|TRBV20-1|-
TGCAGTGGTCTTACCAGAGGCGAGACCCAGTACTTC
CSGLTRGETQYF
>TRBJ2-1|16|TRBD2|TRBV20-1|many
TGCAGTGCTGAGGGGACTAGCGGGAGCTCCTACAATGAGCAGTTCTTC
CSAEGTSGSSYNEQFF
>TRBJ2-5|14|-|TRBV7-7|-
TGTGCCAGCAGCGGACTAGGGGGTCCAGAGACCCAGTACTTC
CASSGLGGPETQYF
>TRBJ2-3|15|-|TRBV5-5|-
TGTGCCAGCAGCTTGTCCGCGCAGGGCACAGATACGCAGTATTTT
CASSLSAQGTDTQYF
>TRBJ1-2|11|-|TRBV4-2|few
TGTGCCAGCAGCCAAGAGGGAGGCTACACCTTC
CASSQEGGYTF
>TRBJ2-4|16|-|TRBV3-1|few
TGTGCCAGCAGCCAAGATAGGAGACCCCTCGGCGACATTCAGTACTTC
CASSQDRRPLGDIQYF
>TRBJ2-3|12|-|TRBV7-2|-
TGTGCCAGCAGCCGCGTCCTAGATACGCAGTATTTT
CASSRVLDTQYF
>TRBJ1-1|13|-|TRBV18|-
TGTGCCAGCTCAATGGGGGGCAGGACTGAAGCTTTCTTT
CASSMGGRTEAFF
>TRBJ2-3|14|-|TRBV27|few
TGTGCCAGCAGTTCCCCAGCAGGGGCAAATACGCAGTATTTT
CASSSPAGANTQYF
>TRBJ2-7|12|TRBD1|TRBV20-1|-
TGCAGTACCGACAGGGACTCCTACGAGCAGTACTTC
CSTDRDSYEQYF
>TRBJ2-4|16|-|TRBV7-2|few
TGTGCCAGCAGCCCCCCCTGGCCGGAGGCCAAAAACATTCAGTACTTC
CASSPPWPEAKNIQYF
>TRBJ2-3|14|-|TRBV18|-
TGTGCCAGCTCACCAATGGCAGGGGTAGATACGCAGTATTTT
CASSPMAGVDTQYF
>TRBJ2-7|15|-|TRBV7-2|few
TGTGCCAGCAGCTTAGGAACAGGAGGGAACTCCGAGCAGTACTTC
CASSLGTGGNSEQYF
>TRBJ2-3|15|TRBD2|TRBV7-2|-
TGTGCCAGCAGCTCTGGCGCGGGGGGGCCAGATACGCAGTATTTT
CASSSGAGGPDTQYF
>TRBJ2-1|14|TRBD2|TRBV6-1|few
TGTGCCAGCAGTACCGTAGCGGGCTACAATGAGCAGTTCTTC
CASSTVAGYNEQFF
>TRBJ1-1|15|-|TRBV10-3|-
TGTGCCATCAGGGTCGGAGAGGAACGGAACACTGAAGCTTTCTTT
CAIRVGEERNTEAFF
>TRBJ1-2|12|-|TRBV20-1|many
TGCAGTGCTAGAGAGGCAGGCTATGGCTACACCTTC
CSAREAGYGYTF
>TRBJ1-4|15|TRBD1|TRBV7-9|few
TGTGCCAGCAGCTTAAGACAGGGCTATCATGAAAAACTGTTTTTT
CASSLRQGYHEKLFF
>TRBJ2-3|12|-|TRBV6-2/TRBV6-3|few
TGTGCCAGCGGCTTTGGGGAGAACACGCAGTATTTT
CASGFGENTQYF
>TRBJ2-1|13|TRBD1|TRBV7-2|few
TGTGCCAGCAGCTACGGGACAGGGGATGAGCAGTTCTTC
CASSYGTGDEQFF
>TRBJ1-5|15|-|TRBV28|few
TGTGCCAGCAGTTTCACGACAGGACACAATCAGCCCCAGCATTTT
CASSFTTGHNQPQHF
>TRBJ2-5|15|TRBD2|TRBV15|few
TGTGCCACCAGCAGAGATCGGGGGGATCAAGAGACCCAGTACTTC
CATSRDRGDQETQYF